This is a list of T cell receptor beta chains from one sample in a study of blood T cell repertoires in COVID-19. Produced via immunoSEQ multiplex PCR; TCRdb's table is partial and in-frame only. Of tens of thousands of clones in the sample, approximately 84% were seen once. The specimen sequenced was peripheral blood. The source is a human donor in a cohort sampled during active COVID-19. The CDR3 runs from the conserved cysteine through the conserved F or W. D genes are given only for firm matches. Where a row states a size, it is once, few, many or the class of an expanded clone; other rows omit it.

len,v_gene,abundance,d_gene,j_gene,CDR3aa,CDR3nt
17,TRBV15,.,TRBD1,TRBJ2-1,CATSSKGDRGGYNEQFF,TGTGCCACCAGCTCCAAAGGAGACAGGGGAGGCTACAATGAGCAGTTCTTC
15,TRBV7-8,.,TRBD1,TRBJ2-1,CASKPTGTGFNEQFF,TGTGCCAGCAAACCGACCGGGACAGGATTTAATGAGCAGTTCTTC
14,TRBV12-5,.,.,TRBJ2-1,CASGEWSSYNEQFF,TGTGCTAGTGGGGAGTGGAGCTCCTACAATGAGCAGTTCTTC
13,TRBV28,few,.,TRBJ2-7,CASRITGGYEQYF,TGTGCCAGCAGAATCACTGGAGGTTACGAGCAGTACTTC
15,TRBV24-1,.,.,TRBJ2-2,CATSEIGSNTGELFF,TGTGCCACCAGTGAGATCGGGAGTAACACCGGGGAGCTGTTTTTT
15,TRBV3-1/TRBV3-2,.,.,TRBJ1-2,CASSLLGQTNYGYTF,TGTGCCAGCAGCCTCTTAGGACAGACTAACTATGGCTACACCTTC
18,TRBV5-1,.,TRBD1,TRBJ2-7,CASSFGGQGSESSYEQYF,TGCGCCAGCAGCTTCGGAGGACAGGGGTCTGAATCCTCCTACGAGCAGTACTTC
14,TRBV2,once,.,TRBJ2-1,CASSGIRSYNEQFF,TGTGCCAGCAGCGGGATTCGGAGTTACAATGAGCAGTTCTTC
14,TRBV19,.,.,TRBJ2-1,CASSGYYSYNEQFF,TGTGCCAGTAGTGGGTACTACTCCTACAATGAGCAGTTCTTC
13,TRBV7-9,.,TRBD2,TRBJ2-7,CASSLTGLYEQYF,TGTGCCAGCAGCTTAACGGGACTATACGAGCAGTACTTC
17,TRBV6-2/TRBV6-3,once,.,TRBJ2-3,CASSYSGRGAGTDTQYF,TGTGCCAGCAGTTACTCGGGCAGGGGAGCTGGCACAGATACGCAGTATTTT
20,TRBV4-2,.,TRBD2,TRBJ2-5,CASSQESPRFIAGEQETQYF,TGTGCCAGCAGCCAAGAATCCCCCCGCTTTATAGCGGGGGAACAAGAGACCCAGTACTTC
15,TRBV6-5,few,TRBD2,TRBJ2-3,CASKGSGGSTDTQYF,TGTGCCAGCAAAGGTTCGGGGGGGAGCACAGATACGCAGTATTTT
14,TRBV29-1,.,TRBD1,TRBJ1-1,CSGGTGTGNTEAFF,TGCAGCGGCGGGACAGGGACGGGTAACACTGAAGCTTTCTTT
14,TRBV6-6,.,.,TRBJ2-2,CATPGYPNTGELFF,TGTGCCACGCCAGGTTACCCGAACACCGGGGAGCTGTTTTTT
12,TRBV28,.,.,TRBJ1-2,CASSRHTQGYTF,TGTGCCAGCAGCAGACATACCCAGGGCTACACCTTC
13,TRBV9,.,.,TRBJ1-1,CASSTGMGTEAFF,TGTGCCAGCAGCACAGGGATGGGCACTGAAGCTTTCTTT
13,TRBV10-3,.,.,TRBJ2-7,CAISITGNHEQYF,TGTGCCATCAGTATAACAGGGAACCACGAGCAGTACTTC
15,TRBV6-6,.,TRBD2,TRBJ2-5,CASRTGLAGPETQYF,TGTGCCAGCAGAACGGGTCTAGCGGGGCCAGAGACCCAGTACTTC
15,TRBV7-8,.,TRBD1,TRBJ2-3,CASSSRQGGTDTQYF,TGTGCCAGCAGCTCCAGACAGGGTGGCACAGATACGCAGTATTTT
16,TRBV28,once,TRBD1,TRBJ2-7,CASSFSTGQGNYEQYF,TGTGCCAGCAGTTTTTCCACGGGACAGGGTAACTACGAGCAGTACTTC
15,TRBV5-1,.,.,TRBJ1-4,CASSFGGAQGEKLFF,TGCGCCAGCAGCTTTGGGGGGGCGCAAGGGGAAAAACTGTTTTTT
16,TRBV19,.,TRBD1,TRBJ1-3,CASTSTGTGSGNTIYF,TGTGCCAGTACCTCGACAGGGACGGGCTCTGGAAACACCATATATTTT
17,TRBV18,.,TRBD1,TRBJ2-6,CASSPVGQAYGANVLTF,TGTGCCAGCTCACCCGTGGGACAGGCGTATGGGGCCAACGTCCTGACTTTC
16,TRBV28,.,TRBD1,TRBJ1-1,CASSLTQGAGDTEAFF,TGTGCCAGCAGTCTCACTCAGGGGGCAGGGGACACTGAAGCTTTCTTT